This TCR beta chain comes out of a study of preoperative IRX-2 immunotherapy in early breast cancer. Only in-frame clones appear in the TCRdb table, and some are missing; sequencing was by immunoSEQ multiplex PCR. The table includes 35,000 to 45,000 clones, roughly 80% detected once. Treatment described: preoperative locoregional IRX-2 cytokine immunotherapy. Preoperative locoregional IRX-2 cytokine immunotherapy was tested in the phase Ib source study. This CDR3 is 15 amino acids long. CDR1 is SGHNT and CDR2 is YENEEA in the germline V gene. V was clipped by 7 bases and J by 5 bases, with 17 bases between them.

The genes are TRBV11-3 and TRBJ2-2; D tentatively reads TRBD1 or TRBD2 (5 bases each). The clonotype comes from a human donor with breast cancer. The sample in question was tumor tissue, obtained after IRX-2 immunotherapy. The CDR3 DNA is TGTGCCAGCACCCCGGGATCAGGGTTTACCGGGGAGCTGTTTTTT. Protein product: CASTPGSGFTGELFF.